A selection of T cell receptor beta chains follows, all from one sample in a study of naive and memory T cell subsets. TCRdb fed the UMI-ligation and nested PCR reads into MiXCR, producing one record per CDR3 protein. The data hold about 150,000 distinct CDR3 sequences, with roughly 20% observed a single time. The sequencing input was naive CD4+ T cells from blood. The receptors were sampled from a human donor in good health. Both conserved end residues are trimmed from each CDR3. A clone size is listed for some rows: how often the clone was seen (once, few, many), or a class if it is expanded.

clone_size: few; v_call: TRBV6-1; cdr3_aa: ASSTWISGSSTDTQY
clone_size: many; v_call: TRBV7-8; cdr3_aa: ASSPRPGPAPLGETQY
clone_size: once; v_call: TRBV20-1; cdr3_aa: IAPGTASSRGYT
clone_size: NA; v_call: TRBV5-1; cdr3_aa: ASSAAGLAGFDEQF
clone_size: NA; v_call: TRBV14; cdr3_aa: ASSGGLAGITGELF
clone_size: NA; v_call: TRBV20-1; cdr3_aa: SARRQGPNTGELF
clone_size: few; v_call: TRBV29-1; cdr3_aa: SVRLQGKQPQH
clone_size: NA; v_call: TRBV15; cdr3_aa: ATSRPGTTDNEQF
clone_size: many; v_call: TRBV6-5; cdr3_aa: ASSYDKGHYNEQF
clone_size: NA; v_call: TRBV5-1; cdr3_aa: ASGGDTGGFEHY
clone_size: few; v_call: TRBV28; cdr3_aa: ASSLRGLAETYNEQF
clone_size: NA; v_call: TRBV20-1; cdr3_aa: SARDQGAYTQY
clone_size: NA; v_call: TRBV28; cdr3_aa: ASSLGIRGTEETQY
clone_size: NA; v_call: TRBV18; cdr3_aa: ASSPLGTRLEQF
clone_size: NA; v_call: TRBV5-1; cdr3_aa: ASSLGGQGAAGANVLT
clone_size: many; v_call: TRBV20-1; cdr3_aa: SARKSGGF
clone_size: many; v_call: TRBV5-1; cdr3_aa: ASSFEYTDTQY
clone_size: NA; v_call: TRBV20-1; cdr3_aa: SASPYEQY
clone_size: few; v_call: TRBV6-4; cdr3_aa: ASSSVSNTEAF
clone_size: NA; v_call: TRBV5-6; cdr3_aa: ASSRRELDRSDEQY
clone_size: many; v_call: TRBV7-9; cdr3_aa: ASSTVGRQQF
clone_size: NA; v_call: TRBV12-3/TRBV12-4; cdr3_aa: ASSIQRRGHEQY
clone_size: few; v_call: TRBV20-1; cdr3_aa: SAGKTQGNTEAF
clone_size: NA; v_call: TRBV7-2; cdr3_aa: ASSHGTGVTTGELF
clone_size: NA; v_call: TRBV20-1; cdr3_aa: SARDNWDEKLF
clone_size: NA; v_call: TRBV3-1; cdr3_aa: ASSHRGDQETQY
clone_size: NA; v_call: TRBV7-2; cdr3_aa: ASSPQKTTRTLRQF
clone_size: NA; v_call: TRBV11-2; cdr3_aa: ASSTTGSGYT
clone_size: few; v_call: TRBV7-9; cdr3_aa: ASSPRTSGLYEQY
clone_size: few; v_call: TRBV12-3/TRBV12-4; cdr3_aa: ASSLETGGISGQY
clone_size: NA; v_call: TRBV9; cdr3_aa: ASSALAGGSSEQF
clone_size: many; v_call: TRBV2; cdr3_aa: ASSRQAGEVETQY
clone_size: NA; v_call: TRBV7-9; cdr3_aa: ASSLPVGGETQY
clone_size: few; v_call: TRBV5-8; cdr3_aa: ASSLALGTSRETQY
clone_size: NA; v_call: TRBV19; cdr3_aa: ASSPRTSGSSSYNEQF
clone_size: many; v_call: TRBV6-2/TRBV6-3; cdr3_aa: ASSYPLREGPNEQF
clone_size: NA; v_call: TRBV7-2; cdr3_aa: ASSLVSEQY
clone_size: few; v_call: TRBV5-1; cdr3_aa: ASSADGHNEQF
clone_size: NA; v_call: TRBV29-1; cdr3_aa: SVENRGGNTEAF
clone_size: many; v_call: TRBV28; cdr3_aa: ASSQAGSQKETQY
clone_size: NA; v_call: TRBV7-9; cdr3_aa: ASSSWGDGLSSYEQY
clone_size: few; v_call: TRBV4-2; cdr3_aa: ASSLSSGQMYQETQY
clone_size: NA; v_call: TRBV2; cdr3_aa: ASRRDRGKEQY
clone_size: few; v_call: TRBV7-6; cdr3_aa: ASSLAQNTEAF
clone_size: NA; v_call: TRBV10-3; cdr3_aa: AISESSRINTEAF
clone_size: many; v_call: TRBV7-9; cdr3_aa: AGTRELGKGNEQF
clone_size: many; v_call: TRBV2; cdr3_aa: ASSLRDRGDYGYT